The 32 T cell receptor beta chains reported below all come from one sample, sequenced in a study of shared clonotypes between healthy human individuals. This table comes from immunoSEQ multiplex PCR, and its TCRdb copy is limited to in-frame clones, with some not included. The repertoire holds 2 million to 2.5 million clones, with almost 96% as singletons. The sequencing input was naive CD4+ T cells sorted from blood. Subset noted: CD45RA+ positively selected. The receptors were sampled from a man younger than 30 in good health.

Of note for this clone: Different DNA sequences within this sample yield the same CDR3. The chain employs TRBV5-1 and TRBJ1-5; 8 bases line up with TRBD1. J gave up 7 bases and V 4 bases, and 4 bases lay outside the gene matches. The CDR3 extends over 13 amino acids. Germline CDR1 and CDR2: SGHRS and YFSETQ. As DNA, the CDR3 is TGCGCCAGCAGCCTGACAGGGGACCAGCCCCAGCATTTT. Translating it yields CASSLTGDQPQHF.

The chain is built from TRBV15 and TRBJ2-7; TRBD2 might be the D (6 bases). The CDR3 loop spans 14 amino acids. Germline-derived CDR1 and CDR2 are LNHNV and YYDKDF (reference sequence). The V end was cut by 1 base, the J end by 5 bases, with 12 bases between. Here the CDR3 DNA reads TGTGCCACCAGCAGAGGACTAGGATCCGACGAGCAGTACTTC. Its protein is CATSRGLGSDEQYF.

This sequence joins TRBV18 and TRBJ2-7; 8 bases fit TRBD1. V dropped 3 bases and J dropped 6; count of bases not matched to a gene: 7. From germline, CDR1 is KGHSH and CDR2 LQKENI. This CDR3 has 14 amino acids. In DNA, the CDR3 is TGTGCCAGCTCACCTGGACAGGGTGTTGGCGAGCAGTACTTC. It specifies CASSPGQGVGEQYF.

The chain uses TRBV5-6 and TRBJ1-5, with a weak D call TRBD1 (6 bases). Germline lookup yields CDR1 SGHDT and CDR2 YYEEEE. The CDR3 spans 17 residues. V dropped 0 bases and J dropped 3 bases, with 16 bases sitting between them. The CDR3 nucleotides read TGTGCCAGCAGCTTGGCAGGGGCAAACGGGGACAATCAGCCCCAGCATTTT. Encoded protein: CASSLAGANGDNQPQHF.

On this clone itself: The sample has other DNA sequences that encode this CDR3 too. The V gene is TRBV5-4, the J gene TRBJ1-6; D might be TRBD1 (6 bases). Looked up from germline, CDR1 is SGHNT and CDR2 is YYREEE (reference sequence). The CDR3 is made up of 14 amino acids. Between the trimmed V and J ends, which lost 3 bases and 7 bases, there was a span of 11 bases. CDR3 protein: CASSSGTNNSPLHF. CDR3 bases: TGTGCCAGCAGCTCCGGGACAAACAATTCACCCCTCCACTTT.

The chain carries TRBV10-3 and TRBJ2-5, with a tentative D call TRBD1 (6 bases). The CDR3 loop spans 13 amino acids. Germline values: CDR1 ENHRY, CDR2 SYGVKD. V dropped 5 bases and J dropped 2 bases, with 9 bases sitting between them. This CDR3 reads CAISQGLQETQYF. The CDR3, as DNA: TGTGCCATCAGTCAGGGGCTACAAGAGACCCAGTACTTC.

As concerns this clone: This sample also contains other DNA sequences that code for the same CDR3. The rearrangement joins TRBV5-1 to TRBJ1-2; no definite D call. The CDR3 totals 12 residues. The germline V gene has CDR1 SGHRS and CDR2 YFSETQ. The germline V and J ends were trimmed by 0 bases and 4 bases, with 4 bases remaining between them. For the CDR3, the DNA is TGCGCCAGCAGCTTGGAAGGCTATGGCTACACCTTC. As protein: CASSLEGYGYTF.

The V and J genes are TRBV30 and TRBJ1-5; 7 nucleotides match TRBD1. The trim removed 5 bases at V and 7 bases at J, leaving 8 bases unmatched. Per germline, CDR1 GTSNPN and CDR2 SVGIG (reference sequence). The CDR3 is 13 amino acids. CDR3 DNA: TGTGCCTGGCGTAAACAGGGGCAACAGCCCCAGCATTTT. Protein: CAWRKQGQQPQHF.

CDR3 region: CATNEQYF. The CDR3 DNA follows: TGTGCCACAAACGAGCAGTACTTC. The chain combines TRBV28 with TRBJ2-7; D unclear. This CDR3 contains 8 residues. V gave up 10 bases and J gave up 5 bases, with 3 bases separating them. The germline V gene has CDR1 MDHEN and CDR2 SYDVKM. Together with reference TRBV28 and TRBJ2-7, the CDR3 gives the full variable domain: DVKVTQSSRYLVKRTGEKVFLECVQDMDHENMFWYRQDPGLGLRLIYFSYDVKMKEKGDIPEGYSVSREKKERFSLILESASTNQTSMYLCATNEQYFGPGTRLTVT.

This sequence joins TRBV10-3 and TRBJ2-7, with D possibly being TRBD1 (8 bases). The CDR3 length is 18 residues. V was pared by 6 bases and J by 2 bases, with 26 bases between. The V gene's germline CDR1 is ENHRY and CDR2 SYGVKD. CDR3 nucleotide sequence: TGTGCCATCAGCACAATTATGGGGAGGGACAGGCTAGCCTACGAGCAGTACTTC. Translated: CAISTIMGRDRLAYEQYF.

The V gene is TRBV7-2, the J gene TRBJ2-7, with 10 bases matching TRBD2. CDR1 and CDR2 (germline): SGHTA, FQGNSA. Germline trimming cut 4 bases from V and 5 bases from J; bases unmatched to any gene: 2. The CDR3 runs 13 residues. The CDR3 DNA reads TGTGCCAGCAGCTCCACTAGCGGGAACGAGCAGTACTTC. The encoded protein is CASSSTSGNEQYF. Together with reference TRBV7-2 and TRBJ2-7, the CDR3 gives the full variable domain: GAGVSQSPSNKVTEKGKDVELRCDPISGHTALYWYRQSLGQGLEFLIYFQGNSAPDKSGLPSDRFSAERTGGSVSTLTIQRTQQEDSAVYLCASSSTSGNEQYFGPGTRLTVT.

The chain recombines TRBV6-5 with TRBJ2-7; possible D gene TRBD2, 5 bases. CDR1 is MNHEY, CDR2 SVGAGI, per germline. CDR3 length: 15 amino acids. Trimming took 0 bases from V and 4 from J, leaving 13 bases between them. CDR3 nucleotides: TGTGCCAGCAGTTACTCGAGAGCTCCGGGGTACGAGCAGTACTTC. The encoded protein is CASSYSRAPGYEQYF.

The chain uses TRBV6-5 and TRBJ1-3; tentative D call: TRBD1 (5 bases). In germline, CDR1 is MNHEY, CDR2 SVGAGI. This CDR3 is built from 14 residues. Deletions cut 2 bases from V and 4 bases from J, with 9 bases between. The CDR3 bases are TGTGCCAGCAGTTACCTGGGGCTGGGAAACACCATATATTTT. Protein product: CASSYLGLGNTIYF.

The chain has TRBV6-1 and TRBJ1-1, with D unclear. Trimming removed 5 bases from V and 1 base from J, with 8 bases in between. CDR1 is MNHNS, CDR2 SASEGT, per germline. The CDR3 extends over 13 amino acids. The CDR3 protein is CASSSSQNTEAFF. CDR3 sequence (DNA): TGTGCCAGCAGTTCAAGCCAGAACACTGAAGCTTTCTTT.

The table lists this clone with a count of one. The CDR3 sequence is CACEGSNTEAFF. CDR3 coding DNA: TGTGCCTGCGAAGGGTCGAACACTGAAGCTTTCTTT. The chain couples TRBV30 to TRBJ1-1, with no clear D. The V gene lost 6 bases and the J gene lost 1 base, with 9 bases spanning the gap. The CDR3 contains 12 residues. Germline lookup yields CDR1 GTSNPN and CDR2 SVGIG (reference sequence).

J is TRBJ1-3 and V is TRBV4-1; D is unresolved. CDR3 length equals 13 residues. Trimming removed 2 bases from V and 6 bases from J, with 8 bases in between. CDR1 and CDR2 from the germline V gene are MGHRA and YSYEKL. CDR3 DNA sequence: TGCGCCAGCAGCCAATTGGTGACAAACACCATATATTTT. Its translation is CASSQLVTNTIYF.

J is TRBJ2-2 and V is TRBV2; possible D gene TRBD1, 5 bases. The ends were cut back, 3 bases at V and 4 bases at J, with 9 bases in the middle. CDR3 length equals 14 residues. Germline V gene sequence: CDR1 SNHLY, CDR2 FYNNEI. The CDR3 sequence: CASSEFQGTGELFF. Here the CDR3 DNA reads TGTGCCAGCAGTGAGTTTCAGGGCACCGGGGAGCTGTTTTTT.

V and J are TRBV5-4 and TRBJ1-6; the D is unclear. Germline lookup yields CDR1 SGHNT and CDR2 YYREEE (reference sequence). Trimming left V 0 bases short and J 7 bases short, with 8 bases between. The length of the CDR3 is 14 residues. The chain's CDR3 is CASSLVSPNSPLHF. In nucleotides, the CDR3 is TGTGCCAGCAGCTTGGTTTCGCCAAATTCACCCCTCCACTTT.

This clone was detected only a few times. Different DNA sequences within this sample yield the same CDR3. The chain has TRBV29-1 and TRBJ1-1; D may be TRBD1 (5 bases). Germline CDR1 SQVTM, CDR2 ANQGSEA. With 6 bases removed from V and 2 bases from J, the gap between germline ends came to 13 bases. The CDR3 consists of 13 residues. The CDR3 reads CSVPGTGNTEAFF. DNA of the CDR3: TGCAGCGTCCCCGGGACGGGTAACACTGAAGCTTTCTTT.

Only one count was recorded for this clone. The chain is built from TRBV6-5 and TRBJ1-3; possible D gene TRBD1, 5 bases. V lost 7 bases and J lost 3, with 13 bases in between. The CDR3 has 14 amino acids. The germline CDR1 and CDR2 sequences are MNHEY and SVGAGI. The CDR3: CASKRQGVGNTIYF. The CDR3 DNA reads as TGTGCCAGCAAGAGGCAGGGAGTTGGAAACACCATATATTTT.

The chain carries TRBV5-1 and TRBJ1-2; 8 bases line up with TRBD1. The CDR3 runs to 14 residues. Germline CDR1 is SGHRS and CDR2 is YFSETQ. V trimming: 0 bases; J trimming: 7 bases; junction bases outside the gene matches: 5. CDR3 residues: CASSLGDRSGGYTF. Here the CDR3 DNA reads TGCGCCAGCAGCTTGGGGGACAGGTCGGGTGGCTACACCTTC.

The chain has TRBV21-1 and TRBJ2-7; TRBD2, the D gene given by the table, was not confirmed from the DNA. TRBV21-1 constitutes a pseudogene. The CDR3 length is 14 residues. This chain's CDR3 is CASSRVSRDYEQYF. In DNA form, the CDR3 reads TGTGCCAGCAGCCGCGTCTCGAGAGACTACGAGCAGTACTTC.

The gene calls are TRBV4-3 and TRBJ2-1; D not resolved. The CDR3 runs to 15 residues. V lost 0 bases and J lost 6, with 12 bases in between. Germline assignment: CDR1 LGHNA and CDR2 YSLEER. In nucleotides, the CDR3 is TGCGCCAGCAGCCAAGATGGTCGTAAGGTCAATGAGCAGTTCTTC. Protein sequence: CASSQDGRKVNEQFF.

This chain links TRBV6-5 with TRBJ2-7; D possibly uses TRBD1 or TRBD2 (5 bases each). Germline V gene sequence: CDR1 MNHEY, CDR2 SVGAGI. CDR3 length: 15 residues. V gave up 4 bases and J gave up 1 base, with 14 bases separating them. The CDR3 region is CASSSAGTESYEQYF. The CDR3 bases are TGTGCCAGCAGTTCCGCCGGGACCGAATCCTACGAGCAGTACTTC.

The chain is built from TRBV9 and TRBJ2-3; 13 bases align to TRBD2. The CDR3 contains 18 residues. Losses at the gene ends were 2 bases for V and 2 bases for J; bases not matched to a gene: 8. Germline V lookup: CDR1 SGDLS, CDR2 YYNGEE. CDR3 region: CASSVQPGTSGITDTQYF. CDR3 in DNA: TGTGCCAGCAGCGTCCAACCCGGGACTAGCGGGATCACAGATACGCAGTATTTT.

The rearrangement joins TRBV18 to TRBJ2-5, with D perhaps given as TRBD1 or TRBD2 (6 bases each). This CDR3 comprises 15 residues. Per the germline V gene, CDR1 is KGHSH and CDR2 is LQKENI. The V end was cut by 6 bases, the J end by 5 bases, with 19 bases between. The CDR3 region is CASSGGGTSGETQYF. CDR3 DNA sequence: TGTGCCAGCTCCGGAGGGGGGACCTCCGGGGAGACCCAGTACTTC.

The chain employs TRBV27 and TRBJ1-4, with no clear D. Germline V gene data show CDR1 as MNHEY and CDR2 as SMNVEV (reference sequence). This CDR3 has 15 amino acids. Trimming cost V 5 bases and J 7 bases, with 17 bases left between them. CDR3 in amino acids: CASSPPGKKTEKLFF. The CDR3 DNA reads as TGTGCCAGCAGTCCTCCCGGGAAAAAAACTGAAAAACTGTTTTTT.

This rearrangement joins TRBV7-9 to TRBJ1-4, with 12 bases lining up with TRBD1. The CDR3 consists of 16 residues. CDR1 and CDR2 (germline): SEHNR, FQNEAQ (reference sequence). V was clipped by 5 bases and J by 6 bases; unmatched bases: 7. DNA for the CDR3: TGTGCCAGCAGCCCGGGACAGGGGGCTTTTGATGAAAAACTGTTTTTT. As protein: CASSPGQGAFDEKLFF.

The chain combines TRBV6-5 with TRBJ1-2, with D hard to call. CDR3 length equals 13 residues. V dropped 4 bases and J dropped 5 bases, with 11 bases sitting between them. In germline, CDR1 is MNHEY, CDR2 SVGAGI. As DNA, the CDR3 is TGTGCCAGCAGTTTGACGGGAGAATATGGCTACACCTTC. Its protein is CASSLTGEYGYTF.

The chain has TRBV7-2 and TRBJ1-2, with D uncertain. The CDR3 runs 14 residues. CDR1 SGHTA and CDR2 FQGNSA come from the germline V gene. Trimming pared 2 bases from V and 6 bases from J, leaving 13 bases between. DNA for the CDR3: TGTGCCAGCAGCTTAAATCGAGTAGTGGATGGCTACACCTTC. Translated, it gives CASSLNRVVDGYTF.

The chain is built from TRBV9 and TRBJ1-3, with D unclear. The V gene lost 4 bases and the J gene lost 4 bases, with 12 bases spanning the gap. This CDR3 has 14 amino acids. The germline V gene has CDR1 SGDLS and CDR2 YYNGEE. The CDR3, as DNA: TGTGCCAGCAGCTTGGACGGGTCAGGAAACACCATATATTTT. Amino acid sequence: CASSLDGSGNTIYF.

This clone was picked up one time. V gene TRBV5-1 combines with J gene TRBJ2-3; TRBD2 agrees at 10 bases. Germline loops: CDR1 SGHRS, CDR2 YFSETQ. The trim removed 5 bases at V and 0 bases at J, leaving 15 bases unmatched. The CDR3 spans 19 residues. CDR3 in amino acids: CASRRESGRALPSTDTQYF. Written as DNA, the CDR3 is TGCGCCAGCAGGAGAGAGAGCGGGAGGGCCCTTCCTAGCACAGATACGCAGTATTTT.